The sequence of this T cell receptor (beta chain) was determined in a study of regulatory T cells in long-lasting Graves disease. The ends were cut back, 5 bases at V and 1 base at J, with 15 bases in the middle. CDR3 length: 15 residues. CDR1 is SEHNR, CDR2 FQNEAQ, per germline (reference sequence). The sample's time point: persistent/refractory GD, antithyroid drugs over 5 years with positive TRAb. The TCR library was made from RNA that had been extracted from PBMCs in TRIzol. Patient provenance is recorded as an endocrinology department in Xi'an, China. The authors built TCR beta libraries using iRepertoire HTBI primers and Arm-PCR of CDR3 regions. TCRdb re-called the multiplex PCR reads through MiXCR, storing one row per CDR3 protein. This sample has about 340,000 distinct CDR3 sequences; around 20% occur once, and the top ten carry just under 30%.

The receptor's source is a female donor with Graves disease. The V and J genes are TRBV7-9 and TRBJ2-7, with D tentatively TRBD2 (5 bases). The sequences come from peripheral blood mononuclear cells (PBMCs), collected when the disease was refractory, from a patient treated with antithyroid drugs. The CDR3 here is CASSHPSRTSYEQYF. CDR3 coding DNA: TGTGCCAGCAGCCATCCTAGCCGCACGTCCTACGAGCAGTACTTC.